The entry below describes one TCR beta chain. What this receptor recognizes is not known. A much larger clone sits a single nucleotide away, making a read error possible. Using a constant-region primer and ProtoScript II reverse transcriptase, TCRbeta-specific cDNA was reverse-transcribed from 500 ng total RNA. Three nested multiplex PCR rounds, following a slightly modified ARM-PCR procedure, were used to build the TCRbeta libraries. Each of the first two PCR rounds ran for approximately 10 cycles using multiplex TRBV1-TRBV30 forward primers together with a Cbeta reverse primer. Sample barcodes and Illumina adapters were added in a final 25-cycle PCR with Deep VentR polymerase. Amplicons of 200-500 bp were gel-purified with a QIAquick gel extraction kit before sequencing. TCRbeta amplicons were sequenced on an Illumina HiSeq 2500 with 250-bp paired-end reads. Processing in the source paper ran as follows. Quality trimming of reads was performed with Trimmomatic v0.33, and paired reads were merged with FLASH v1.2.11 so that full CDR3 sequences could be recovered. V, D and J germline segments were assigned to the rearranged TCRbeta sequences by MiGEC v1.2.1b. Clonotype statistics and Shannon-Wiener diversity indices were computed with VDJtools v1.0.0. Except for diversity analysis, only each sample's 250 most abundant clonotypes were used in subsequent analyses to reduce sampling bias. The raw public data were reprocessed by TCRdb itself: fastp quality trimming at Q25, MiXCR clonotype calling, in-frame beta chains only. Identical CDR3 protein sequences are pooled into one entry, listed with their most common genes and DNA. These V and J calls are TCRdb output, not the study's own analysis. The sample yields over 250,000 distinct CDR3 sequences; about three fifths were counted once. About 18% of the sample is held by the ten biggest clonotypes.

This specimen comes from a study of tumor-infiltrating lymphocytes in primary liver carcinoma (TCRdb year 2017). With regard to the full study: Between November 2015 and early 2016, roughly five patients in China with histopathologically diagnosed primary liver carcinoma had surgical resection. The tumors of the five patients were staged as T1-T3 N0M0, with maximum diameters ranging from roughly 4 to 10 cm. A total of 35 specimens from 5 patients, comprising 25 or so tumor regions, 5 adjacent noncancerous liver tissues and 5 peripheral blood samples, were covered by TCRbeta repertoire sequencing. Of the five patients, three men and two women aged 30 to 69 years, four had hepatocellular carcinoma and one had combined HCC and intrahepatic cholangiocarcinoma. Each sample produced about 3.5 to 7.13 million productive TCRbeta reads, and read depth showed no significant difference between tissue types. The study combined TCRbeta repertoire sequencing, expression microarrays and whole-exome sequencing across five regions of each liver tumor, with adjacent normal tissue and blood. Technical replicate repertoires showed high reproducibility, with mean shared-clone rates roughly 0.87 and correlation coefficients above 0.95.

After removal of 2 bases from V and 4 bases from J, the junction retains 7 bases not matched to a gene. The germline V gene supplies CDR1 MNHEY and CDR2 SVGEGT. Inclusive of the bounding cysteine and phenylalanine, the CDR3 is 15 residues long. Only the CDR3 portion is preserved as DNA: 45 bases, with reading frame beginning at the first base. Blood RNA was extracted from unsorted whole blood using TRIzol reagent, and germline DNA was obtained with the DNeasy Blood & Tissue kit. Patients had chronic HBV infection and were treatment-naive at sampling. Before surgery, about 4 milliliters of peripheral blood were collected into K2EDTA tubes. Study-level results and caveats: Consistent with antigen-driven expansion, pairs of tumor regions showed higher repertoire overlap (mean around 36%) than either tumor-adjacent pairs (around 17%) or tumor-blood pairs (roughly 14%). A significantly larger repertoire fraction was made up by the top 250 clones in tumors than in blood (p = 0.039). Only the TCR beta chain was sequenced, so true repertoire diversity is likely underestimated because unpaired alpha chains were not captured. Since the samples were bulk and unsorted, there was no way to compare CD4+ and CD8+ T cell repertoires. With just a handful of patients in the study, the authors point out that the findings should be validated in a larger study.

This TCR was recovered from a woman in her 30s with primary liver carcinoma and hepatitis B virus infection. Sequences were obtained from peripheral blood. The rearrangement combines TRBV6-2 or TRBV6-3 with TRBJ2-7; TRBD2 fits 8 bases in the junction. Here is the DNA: TGTGCCAGCAGTTACGCCGTGACTAGCGAGTACGAGCAGTACTTC. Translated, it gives CASSYAVTSEYEQYF.